These 14 T cell receptor beta chains came from one sample sequenced in a study of control samples from healthy donors and cancer patients. Repertoires were generated with immunoSEQ multiplex PCR, while TCRdb's copy carries only in-frame clones and drops some. The sample includes approximately 87,000 clones, roughly 93% of them seen just once. Sequencing was performed on PBMCs. The receptors shown here come from a woman in her thirties or forties with lung cancer.

This clone was observed a few times. The chain joins TRBV19 to TRBJ1-5; D possibly corresponds to TRBD1 (5 bases). The length of the CDR3 is 15 residues. Per germline, CDR1 LNHDA and CDR2 SQIVND (reference sequence). The ends were cut back, 7 bases at V and 1 base at J, with 14 bases in the middle. The CDR3 is CASTWGVNSNQPQHF. The CDR3 DNA reads TGTGCCAGTACATGGGGCGTGAACAGCAATCAGCCCCAGCATTTT.

V is TRBV2 and J is TRBJ1-3; no definite D call. Germline V lookup: CDR1 SNHLY, CDR2 FYNNEI. The CDR3 totals 17 residues. The ends were cut back, 2 bases at V and 3 bases at J, with 17 bases in the middle. For the CDR3, the DNA is TGTGCCAGCAGTGAAAACAGCGTATGGACGGTTGGAAACACCATATATTTT. Protein product: CASSENSVWTVGNTIYF.

The chain combines TRBV11-2 with TRBJ2-1, with TRBD2 matching over 8 bases. The germline V gene encodes CDR1 SGHAT and CDR2 FQNNGV. The CDR3 runs to 17 residues. The V segment lost 5 bases and the J segment 3 bases; nucleotides outside the gene matches: 12. In DNA form, the CDR3 reads TGTGCCAGCAGCCTGGAGGGACTAGTCGAGTACTACAATGAGCAGTTCTTC. It translates to CASSLEGLVEYYNEQFF.

The CDR3 sequence is CASSLAGGYEQFF. The DNA of the CDR3 is TGCGCCAGCAGCTTGGCTGGGGGGTATGAGCAGTTCTTC. The gene calls are TRBV5-1 and TRBJ2-1, with a weak D call TRBD2 (6 bases). Germline assignment: CDR1 SGHRS and CDR2 YFSETQ. This CDR3 has 13 amino acids. The V gene lost 0 bases and the J gene lost 8 bases, with 9 bases spanning the gap.

This clone has just one count. The chain is built from TRBV6-5 and TRBJ2-7; D gene unclear. V was trimmed by 6 bases and J by 3 bases, leaving 15 bases between them. This CDR3 is built from 14 residues. Germline V gene lookup returns CDR1 MNHEY and CDR2 SVGAGI. The CDR3 spells CASSLPPSIYEQYF. CDR3 sequence (DNA): TGTGCCAGCAGCCTACCCCCTAGTATCTACGAGCAGTACTTC.

The table lists this clone with a count of one. V usage is TRBV7-9 and J usage is TRBJ2-3; 8 bases are shared with TRBD2. The trim removed 6 bases at V and 9 bases at J, leaving 14 bases unmatched. This CDR3 is 15 amino acids long. Looked up from germline, CDR1 is SEHNR and CDR2 is FQNEAQ (reference sequence). CDR3 loop: CASRTTGEGGGTQYF. For the CDR3, the DNA is TGTGCCAGCAGAACCACCGGGGAGGGCGGGGGGACGCAGTATTTT.

The chain joins TRBV11-3 to TRBJ2-3; D unclear. The CDR3 has 14 residues. V shed 0 bases and J shed 0 bases, with 4 bases lying between them. Germline loops: CDR1 SGHNT, CDR2 YENEEA. CDR3 bases: TGTGCCAGCAGCTTAGAGATTAGCACAGATACGCAGTATTTT. Translated: CASSLEISTDTQYF.

V usage is TRBV3-1 (or the pseudogene TRBV3-2) and J usage is TRBJ2-7; D assignment may be TRBD1 or TRBD2 (5 bases each). The V end was cut by 7 bases, the J end by 9 bases, with 13 bases between. The length of the CDR3 is 11 residues. The germline V gene encodes CDR1 LGHDT and CDR2 YNNKEL (reference sequence). CDR3: CASIGGDGQYF. CDR3 coding DNA: TGTGCCAGCATTGGGGGAGACGGGCAGTACTTC.

The chain couples TRBV3-1 (or the pseudogene TRBV3-2) to TRBJ2-1, with 9 bases identical to TRBD1. This CDR3 comprises 17 residues. From germline, CDR1 is LGHDT and CDR2 YNNKEL (reference sequence). V dropped 0 bases and J dropped 10; count of bases not matched to a gene: 13. The CDR3 nucleotides read TGTGCCAGCAGCCAAGAAGTCAGGACAGGGGTTAATTGGGAGCAGTTCTTC. Translated, it gives CASSQEVRTGVNWEQFF.

The chain employs TRBV2 and TRBJ1-2, with a weak D call TRBD1 (5 bases). The CDR3 totals 12 residues. The V end lost 4 bases, the J end lost 5 bases, and 8 bases lay between the germline ends. In germline, CDR1 is SNHLY, CDR2 FYNNEI. As DNA, the CDR3 is TGTGCCAGCAGTGGACAGCTATATGGCTACACCTTC. Its protein is CASSGQLYGYTF.

The CDR3 DNA follows: TGTGCTAGTGGCCAACTGACAGGTGGCTACACCTTC. Translating it yields CASGQLTGGYTF. The chain uses TRBV12-5 and TRBJ1-2; TRBD1 is a possible D gene (6 bases). V lost 6 bases, J lost 7 bases, and 12 bases lay in between. This CDR3 region has 12 residues. Germline values: CDR1 LGHNT, CDR2 FRNRAP.

This chain links TRBV27 with TRBJ1-1; D gene ambiguous. V lost 6 bases, J lost 4 bases, and 9 bases lay in between. The germline gives CDR1 MNHEY, CDR2 SMNVEV (reference sequence). This CDR3 contains 12 residues. CDR3 residues: CASRSVGTEAFF. The CDR3 nucleotides read TGTGCCAGCAGGTCTGTCGGCACTGAAGCTTTCTTT.

This clone appeared once. The chain recombines TRBV18 with TRBJ1-3; no clear D gene. The germline gives CDR1 KGHSH, CDR2 LQKENI. The V and J ends lost 6 bases and 0 bases respectively, with 12 bases between them. The CDR3 extends over 15 amino acids. The CDR3 sequence is CASSTAGSSGNTIYF. In DNA form, the CDR3 reads TGTGCCAGCTCCACGGCAGGTAGCTCTGGAAACACCATATATTTT. The whole variable domain, remainder taken from reference TRBV18 and TRBJ1-3, is NAGVMQNPRHLVRRRGQEARLRCSPMKGHSHVYWYRQLPEEGLKFMVYLQKENIIDESGMPKERFSAEFPKEGPSILRIQQVVRGDSAAYFCASSTAGSSGNTIYFGEGSWLTVV.

The chain carries TRBV6-5 and TRBJ1-1, with 7 bases lining up with TRBD1. The CDR3 has 13 residues. Looked up from germline, CDR1 is MNHEY and CDR2 is SVGAGI. The junction had 8 bases not matched to a gene; V was cut back by 2 bases and J by 11 bases. The CDR3 DNA is TGTGCCAGCAGTTACCGGGGAAGGGGGCGGGCTTTCTTT. The encoded protein is CASSYRGRGRAFF.